A selection of T cell receptor beta chains follows, all from one sample in a study of T-cell memory formation after mild COVID-19. TCRdb independently ran MiXCR on the 5' RACE reads; one entry per CDR3 protein. The sample has about 13,000 distinct CDR3 sequences, 15% to 20% seen once. Sequences were obtained from PBMCs or a T cell subset sorted from them (not recorded which). The receptors here all came from a man in his late teens or twenties who had mild COVID-19 (a few samples of this study predate the infection). Cell type and time point are not known. Each CDR3 is given with its conserved first and last residue. A D gene is named only where the DNA matches it firmly. Size values are once, few and many counts, or a class for expanded clones, and some rows have none.

d_call: -
clone_size: few
cdr3_length: 13
v_call: TRBV5-1
j_call: TRBJ2-5
cdr3_aa: CASHPRGQETQYF
cdr3_nt: TGCGCCAGCCACCCCCGGGGTCAAGAGACCCAGTACTTC

d_call: TRBD2
clone_size: -
cdr3_length: 16
v_call: TRBV5-5
j_call: TRBJ2-1
cdr3_aa: CASSLPGGPSYNEQFF
cdr3_nt: TGTGCCAGCAGCTTGCCGGGGGGGCCTTCCTACAATGAGCAGTTCTTC

d_call: -
clone_size: -
cdr3_length: 14
v_call: TRBV25-1
j_call: TRBJ2-7
cdr3_aa: CASSVGAGSYEQYF
cdr3_nt: TGTGCCAGCAGTGTTGGGGCAGGTTCCTACGAGCAGTACTTC

d_call: -
clone_size: many
cdr3_length: 13
v_call: TRBV14
j_call: TRBJ1-1
cdr3_aa: CASSQTYGTEAFF
cdr3_nt: TGTGCCAGCAGCCAAACTTATGGCACTGAAGCTTTCTTT

d_call: -
clone_size: many
cdr3_length: 13
v_call: TRBV7-8
j_call: TRBJ2-1
cdr3_aa: CASSSRIRNEQFF
cdr3_nt: TGTGCCAGCAGCTCACGGATCCGAAATGAGCAGTTCTTC

d_call: TRBD1
clone_size: few
cdr3_length: 14
v_call: TRBV7-2
j_call: TRBJ2-7
cdr3_aa: CASSLDRGPYEQYF
cdr3_nt: TGTGCCAGCAGCTTAGACAGGGGGCCTTACGAGCAGTACTTC

d_call: -
clone_size: many
cdr3_length: 15
v_call: TRBV5-1
j_call: TRBJ2-7
cdr3_aa: CASSLAGTFAHEQYF
cdr3_nt: TGCGCCAGCAGCTTGGCTGGGACATTCGCCCACGAGCAGTACTTC

d_call: TRBD1
clone_size: few
cdr3_length: 14
v_call: TRBV12-3/TRBV12-4
j_call: TRBJ1-1
cdr3_aa: CASTSRDRNTEAFF
cdr3_nt: TGTGCCAGCACCAGCCGGGACAGGAACACTGAAGCTTTCTTT

d_call: TRBD1
clone_size: many
cdr3_length: 15
v_call: TRBV7-9
j_call: TRBJ2-5
cdr3_aa: CASSLVDRGPETQYF
cdr3_nt: TGTGCCAGCAGCTTAGTCGACAGGGGGCCGGAGACCCAGTACTTC

d_call: -
clone_size: many
cdr3_length: 15
v_call: TRBV5-1
j_call: TRBJ2-5
cdr3_aa: CASSPRAAFQETQYF
cdr3_nt: TGCGCCAGCAGCCCCCGGGCAGCCTTCCAAGAGACCCAGTACTTC

d_call: TRBD2
clone_size: few
cdr3_length: 17
v_call: TRBV6-2/TRBV6-3
j_call: TRBJ2-1
cdr3_aa: CASSYPPGSGPYNEQFF
cdr3_nt: TGTGCCAGCAGTTACCCCCCGGGTAGCGGGCCCTACAATGAGCAGTTCTTC

d_call: -
clone_size: few
cdr3_length: 17
v_call: TRBV14
j_call: TRBJ1-5
cdr3_aa: CASSQDEGGLSNQPQHF
cdr3_nt: TGTGCCAGCAGCCAAGACGAGGGAGGGTTAAGCAATCAGCCCCAGCATTTT

d_call: -
clone_size: -
cdr3_length: 14
v_call: TRBV18
j_call: TRBJ1-2
cdr3_aa: CASSHPGRDYGYTF
cdr3_nt: TGTGCCAGCTCACACCCAGGGCGGGACTATGGCTACACCTTC

d_call: -
clone_size: many
cdr3_length: 16
v_call: TRBV4-3
j_call: TRBJ1-3
cdr3_aa: CASSQEWIQGGNTIYF
cdr3_nt: TGCGCCAGCAGCCAAGAGTGGATCCAGGGAGGAAACACCATATATTTT

d_call: TRBD1
clone_size: many
cdr3_length: 19
v_call: TRBV25-1
j_call: TRBJ1-6
cdr3_aa: CASAPLVWDRSGHNSPLHF
cdr3_nt: TGTGCCAGTGCGCCCCTGGTGTGGGACAGGAGTGGTCATAATTCACCCCTCCACTTT

d_call: -
clone_size: many
cdr3_length: 15
v_call: TRBV4-1
j_call: TRBJ2-3
cdr3_aa: CASSQDLLALDTQYF
cdr3_nt: TGCGCCAGCAGCCAAGATTTACTAGCATTGGATACGCAGTATTTT

d_call: -
clone_size: many
cdr3_length: 10
v_call: TRBV20-1
j_call: TRBJ2-5
cdr3_aa: CSARGWTQYF
cdr3_nt: TGCAGTGCTAGGGGCTGGACCCAGTACTTC

d_call: TRBD1
clone_size: many
cdr3_length: 18
v_call: TRBV4-3
j_call: TRBJ2-2
cdr3_aa: CASSQESGTVVGTGELFF
cdr3_nt: TGCGCCAGCAGCCAAGAATCCGGGACAGTGGTTGGCACCGGGGAGCTGTTTTTT

d_call: -
clone_size: many
cdr3_length: 12
v_call: TRBV5-6
j_call: TRBJ2-1
cdr3_aa: CASSLGAWGQFF
cdr3_nt: TGTGCCAGCAGCTTGGGGGCTTGGGGGCAGTTCTTC

d_call: -
clone_size: few
cdr3_length: 17
v_call: TRBV3-1
j_call: TRBJ2-2
cdr3_aa: CASSQVIRGARTGELFF
cdr3_nt: TGTGCCAGCAGCCAAGTGATTCGCGGGGCCCGAACCGGGGAGCTGTTTTTT

d_call: -
clone_size: many
cdr3_length: 19
v_call: TRBV12-3/TRBV12-4
j_call: TRBJ2-2
cdr3_aa: CASNFRRGAYFDNTGELFF
cdr3_nt: TGTGCCAGCAATTTTAGGAGGGGTGCTTATTTCGATAACACCGGGGAGCTGTTTTTT

d_call: TRBD1
clone_size: many
cdr3_length: 12
v_call: TRBV5-5
j_call: TRBJ2-1
cdr3_aa: CASSFTGERQFF
cdr3_nt: TGTGCCAGCAGCTTTACAGGGGAGAGGCAGTTCTTC

d_call: TRBD2
clone_size: many
cdr3_length: 20
v_call: TRBV4-2
j_call: TRBJ2-3
cdr3_aa: CASSQGASGGSSHDPDTQYF
cdr3_nt: TGTGCCAGCAGCCAAGGGGCTAGCGGGGGGAGCTCTCATGATCCAGATACGCAGTATTTT

d_call: -
clone_size: many
cdr3_length: 15
v_call: TRBV29-1
j_call: TRBJ1-1
cdr3_aa: CSVEDRWGRGTEAFF
cdr3_nt: TGCAGCGTTGAAGATCGGTGGGGCAGGGGAACTGAAGCTTTCTTT

d_call: TRBD2
clone_size: -
cdr3_length: 15
v_call: TRBV28
j_call: TRBJ2-3
cdr3_aa: CASSFDSGGTDTQYF
cdr3_nt: TGTGCCAGCAGTTTTGATAGCGGGGGTACAGATACGCAGTATTTT

d_call: TRBD1
clone_size: many
cdr3_length: 16
v_call: TRBV20-1
j_call: TRBJ1-5
cdr3_aa: CSARDPQGARNQPQHF
cdr3_nt: TGCAGTGCTAGAGATCCACAGGGGGCGCGCAATCAGCCCCAGCATTTT

d_call: -
clone_size: -
cdr3_length: 12
v_call: TRBV20-1
j_call: TRBJ2-3
cdr3_aa: CSAEQQGDTQYF
cdr3_nt: TGCAGTGCTGAGCAACAGGGAGATACGCAGTATTTT

d_call: TRBD1
clone_size: few
cdr3_length: 15
v_call: TRBV14
j_call: TRBJ1-1
cdr3_aa: CASSQYRGGRTEAFF
cdr3_nt: TGTGCCAGCAGCCAATACAGGGGGGGACGTACTGAAGCTTTCTTT

d_call: TRBD2
clone_size: many
cdr3_length: 14
v_call: TRBV6-2/TRBV6-3
j_call: TRBJ2-1
cdr3_aa: CASSFLAGHNEQFF
cdr3_nt: TGTGCCAGCAGTTTTCTAGCGGGGCACAATGAGCAGTTCTTC

d_call: -
clone_size: many
cdr3_length: 13
v_call: TRBV20-1
j_call: TRBJ2-7
cdr3_aa: CSAIGTKSYEQYF
cdr3_nt: TGCAGTGCTATCGGGACCAAGAGCTACGAGCAGTACTTC

d_call: TRBD2
clone_size: few
cdr3_length: 14
v_call: TRBV5-1
j_call: TRBJ2-2
cdr3_aa: CASSSGLAGGELFF
cdr3_nt: TGCGCCAGCAGCTCGGGACTAGCGGGCGGGGAGCTGTTTTTT